The 29 T cell receptor beta chains given below trace back to one sample, sequenced in a study of CD8+CD57+ T cells in acquired aplastic anemia. Genomic DNA, the template, was used for profiling of the TCR beta VDJ and CDR3. MiXCR, run by TCRdb on the reads, gives a single entry per CDR3 protein. The sample consists of 190,000 or so distinct CDR3 sequences, 60% to 65% of them appearing once. Sequenced: sorted CD4+, CD8+, or CD8+CD57+ T cells (not recorded which) from PBMCs. Receptor source: a human donor in good health.

The CDR3 DNA reads as TGCGCCAGCAGCTCCGACAGGCCTCTCTACGAGCAGTACTTC. Translation: CASSSDRPLYEQYF. The rearrangement uses TRBV5-1 and TRBJ2-7, with a weak D call TRBD1 (6 bases). The germline CDR1 and CDR2 sequences are SGHRS and YFSETQ. The CDR3 loop spans 14 amino acids. V lost 3 bases and J 3 bases, leaving 13 bases between the germline ends.

V and J are TRBV7-9 and TRBJ1-2; D may be TRBD1 (6 bases). This CDR3 is built from 14 residues. Germline CDR1 SEHNR, CDR2 FQNEAQ (reference sequence). The germline V and J ends were trimmed by 1 base and 6 bases, with 12 bases remaining between them. The CDR3 here is CASSLDQAGDGYTF. CDR3 DNA: TGTGCCAGCAGCTTAGATCAGGCAGGGGATGGCTACACCTTC.

The chain carries TRBV24-1 and TRBJ2-1; TRBD2 agrees at 14 bases. Germline values: CDR1 KGHDR, CDR2 SFDVKD. Unmatched junction bases numbered 7, after V lost 9 bases and J lost 1 base. The CDR3 covers 17 residues. The CDR3 sequence: CATAGTSGSGSYNEQFF. CDR3 in DNA: TGTGCCACCGCCGGGACTAGCGGGAGCGGTTCCTACAATGAGCAGTTCTTC.

The CDR3: CSVELADRGSLHF. The CDR3 DNA reads as TGCAGCGTCGAATTGGCCGACCGTGGTTCCCTCCACTTT. The rearrangement uses TRBV29-1 and TRBJ1-6; D gene unclear. The CDR3 is 13 amino acids. V lost 6 bases and J lost 14, with 20 bases in between. CDR1 and CDR2 from the germline V gene are SQVTM and ANQGSEA.

The chain employs TRBV24-1 and TRBJ2-5; D gene uncertain. The germline V gene has CDR1 KGHDR and CDR2 SFDVKD. Trimming left V 12 bases short and J 4 bases short, with 2 bases between. This CDR3 contains 8 residues. This chain's CDR3 is CAAETQYF. CDR3 nucleotide sequence: TGTGCCGCAGAGACCCAGTACTTC.

The chain employs TRBV7-8 and TRBJ2-7; 12 bases fit TRBD2. The V gene's germline CDR1 is SGHVS and CDR2 FQNEAQ. CDR3 size: 19 residues. Trimming at V came to 1 base and at J to 5 bases, leaving 15 bases not matched to a gene. CDR3 protein: CASSLVGRLAGGFLNEQYF. The CDR3 DNA reads TGTGCCAGCAGCTTAGTTGGCAGGCTAGCGGGAGGGTTTTTGAACGAGCAGTACTTC. The variable domain in full, completed from reference TRBV7-8 and TRBJ2-7, reads GAGVSQSPRYKVAKRGQDVALRCDPISGHVSLFWYQQALGQGPEFLTYFQNEAQLDKSGLPSDRFFAERPEGSVSTLKIQRTQQEDSAVYLCASSLVGRLAGGFLNEQYFGPGTRLTVT.

The chain couples TRBV15 to TRBJ2-2; 10 nucleotides align to TRBD2. CDR1 is LNHNV, CDR2 YYDKDF, per germline (reference sequence). This CDR3 contains 19 residues. V lost 0 bases and J lost 6; bases outside the gene matches: 13. CDR3 protein: CATSRERSLAGDGSGELFF. The CDR3 coding sequence is TGTGCCACCAGCAGAGAGCGTTCCCTAGCGGGAGATGGTTCCGGGGAGCTGTTTTTT.

Details on this clonotype: Its ends do not fully match the called genes, so a read error is possible. The rearrangement links TRBV5-1 to TRBJ2-3; TRBD1 matches at 9 bases. This CDR3 is 16 amino acids long. Per the germline V gene, CDR1 is SGHRS and CDR2 is YFSETQ. Written as DNA, the CDR3 is TGTGCCAGCAGCTTATGGGGACAGGGAAGCACAGATACGCAGTATTTT. Its protein product is CASSLWGQGSTDTQYF.

This chain connects TRBV25-1 to TRBJ2-7, with 11 bases fitting TRBD2. This CDR3 is 18 amino acids long. CDR1 is MGHDK, CDR2 SYGVNS, per germline. The junction had 10 bases not matched to a gene; V was cut back by 2 bases and J by 1 base. CDR3 nucleotide sequence: TGTGCCAGCAGTGAAAGGTCACTAGCGGGAGTCCTATCCTACGAGCAGTACTTC. This sequence encodes CASSERSLAGVLSYEQYF.

V and J are TRBV19 and TRBJ1-6, with D possibly being TRBD1 (6 bases). The germline V gene has CDR1 LNHDA and CDR2 SQIVND (reference sequence). This CDR3 comprises 13 residues. Trimming left V 5 bases short and J 9 bases short, with 11 bases between. The CDR3 here is CASSHNRASPLHF. DNA for the CDR3: TGTGCCAGTAGTCATAACAGGGCTTCACCCCTCCACTTT. The entire variable domain, with the rest obtained from reference TRBV19 and TRBJ1-6, is as follows: DGGITQSPKYLFRKEGQNVTLSCEQNLNHDAMYWYRQDPGQGLRLIYYSQIVNDFQKGDIAEGYSVSREKKESFPLTVTSAQKNPTAFYLCASSHNRASPLHFGNGTRLTVT.

The chain combines TRBV5-1 with TRBJ1-2; TRBD1 might be the D (6 bases). From germline, CDR1 is SGHRS and CDR2 YFSETQ. Trimming shortened V by 0 bases and J by 0 bases, and 9 bases separated the two germline ends. The CDR3 is made up of 15 amino acids. DNA of the CDR3: TGCGCCAGCAGCTTGGAGGGGGTAGCTAACTATGGCTACACCTTC. It encodes CASSLEGVANYGYTF.

J is TRBJ2-7 and V is TRBV5-1; TRBD1 agrees at 10 bases. The germline gives CDR1 SGHRS, CDR2 YFSETQ. After removal of 4 bases from V and 4 bases from J, the junction contained 2 bases not matched to a gene. This CDR3 comprises 13 residues. In nucleotides, the CDR3 is TGCGCCAGCAGCATGGGACAGGGGTACGAGCAGTACTTC. Its protein is CASSMGQGYEQYF.

The genes are TRBV9 and TRBJ2-5; D unclear. The germline gives CDR1 SGDLS, CDR2 YYNGEE. The V gene lost 2 bases and the J gene lost 2 bases, with 7 bases spanning the gap. The CDR3 length is 13 residues. CDR3 sequence: CASSVRRQETQYF. As DNA, the CDR3 is TGTGCCAGCAGCGTTAGGCGGCAAGAGACCCAGTACTTC.

The chain recombines TRBV5-4 with TRBJ2-7; D assignment may be TRBD1 or TRBD2 (5 bases each). Germline-derived CDR1 and CDR2 are SGHNT and YYREEE (reference sequence). CDR3 length: 16 residues. Trimming shortened V by 0 bases and J by 0 bases, and 13 bases separated the two germline ends. CDR3 sequence reads: CASSLGSGTSSYEQYF. CDR3 sequence (DNA): TGTGCCAGCAGCTTGGGATCAGGGACCTCCTCCTACGAGCAGTACTTC.

This clonotype was observed at least ten times. The genes are TRBV20-1 and TRBJ1-3; D not certain. This CDR3 is 13 amino acids long. Looked up from germline, CDR1 is DFQATT and CDR2 is SNEGSKA (reference sequence). Deletions cut 2 bases from V and 2 bases from J, with 7 bases between. CDR3: CSARRPPGNTIYF. The CDR3 DNA reads as TGCAGTGCTAGAAGGCCTCCTGGAAACACCATATATTTT.

In its sample, this clonotype was seen many times. The CDR3 spells CASSYGRQQPDTLYGYTF. The CDR3 DNA reads TGTGCCAGCAGTTACGGGAGACAACAGCCAGACACCCTCTATGGCTACACCTTC. The chain carries TRBV6-5 and TRBJ1-2, with D hard to call. Germline CDR1 is MNHEY and CDR2 is SVGAGI. The V gene lost 2 bases and the J gene lost 4 bases, with 23 bases spanning the gap. The CDR3 loop spans 18 amino acids.

The CDR3 DNA follows: TGTGCCATCAGTGACGACACTAGTTACAATGAGCAGTTCTTC. It is translated as CAISDDTSYNEQFF. The chain employs TRBV10-3 and TRBJ2-1, with D possibly being TRBD2 (5 bases). V dropped 3 bases and J dropped 4 bases, with 10 bases sitting between them. The CDR3 extends over 14 amino acids. The germline V gene encodes CDR1 ENHRY and CDR2 SYGVKD.

This clonotype was recorded many times. This chain uses TRBV13 with TRBJ1-1, with 7 bases matching TRBD1. This CDR3 is 19 amino acids long. Trimming removed 1 base from V and 2 bases from J; junction bases left unmatched: 16. Looked up from germline, CDR1 is PRHDT and CDR2 is FYEKMQ (reference sequence). The CDR3 sequence: CASSLVAGTDTPSNTEAFF. In DNA, the CDR3 is TGTGCCAGCAGCTTAGTCGCGGGGACAGATACACCTTCTAACACTGAAGCTTTCTTT.

This clonotype appeared once. V usage is TRBV19 and J usage is TRBJ2-5; 9 bases agree with TRBD1. Trimming cost V 5 bases and J 2 bases; bases outside gene matches: 9. The CDR3 has 16 residues. Germline V gives CDR1 LNHDA, CDR2 SQIVND (reference sequence). The CDR3 sequence: CASSVRTGTGQETQYF. The CDR3 nucleotides are TGTGCCAGTAGTGTACGTACTGGGACAGGGCAAGAGACCCAGTACTTC.

The genes are TRBV29-1 and TRBJ2-7; D might be TRBD1 (5 bases). The CDR3 sequence is 13 residues long. V was pared by 7 bases and J by 0 bases, with 13 bases between. Per the germline V gene, CDR1 is SQVTM and CDR2 is ANQGSEA. CDR3 protein: CSARCDSSYEQYF. CDR3 nucleotides: TGCAGCGCGCGTTGCGACAGCTCCTACGAGCAGTACTTC.

This clonotype was picked up a small number of times. The rearrangement joins TRBV24-1 to TRBJ2-7; possible D gene TRBD2, 5 bases. Trimming took 4 bases from V and 3 from J, leaving 12 bases between them. Per the germline V gene, CDR1 is KGHDR and CDR2 is SFDVKD. This CDR3 spans 14 amino acids. CDR3 region: CATSDGVPNYEQYF. CDR3 sequence (DNA): TGTGCCACCAGTGACGGGGTCCCAAACTACGAGCAGTACTTC.

The genes are TRBV5-1 and TRBJ1-1; D remains ambiguous. Germline V gives CDR1 SGHRS, CDR2 YFSETQ. This CDR3 has 15 residues. V was pared by 0 bases and J by 8 bases, with 17 bases between. The CDR3 loop reads CASSLEESSGTEAFF. In DNA form, the CDR3 reads TGCGCCAGCAGCTTGGAGGAGTCTAGTGGCACAGAAGCTTTCTTT.

This chain joins TRBV15 and TRBJ2-1, with TRBD2 matching 11 bases. The CDR3 has 15 amino acids. The germline CDR1 and CDR2 sequences are LNHNV and YYDKDF (reference sequence). V trimming: 6 bases; J trimming: 3 bases; junction bases outside the gene matches: 4. The CDR3 is CATSLTSGDYNEQFF. CDR3 DNA sequence: TGTGCCACCAGTCTGACTAGCGGGGACTACAATGAGCAGTTCTTC.

The chain uses TRBV20-1 and TRBJ1-1, with 7 bases aligning to TRBD1. Per the germline V gene, CDR1 is DFQATT and CDR2 is SNEGSKA (reference sequence). This CDR3 is built from 13 residues. The V and J ends lost 6 bases and 4 bases, in that order; junction bases with no gene match: 8. CDR3 sequence (DNA): TGCAGTGCATCAAGGGGGCTTGGCACTGAAGCTTTCTTT. This gives the protein CSASRGLGTEAFF.

Details on this clonotype: An end of the junction differs from the germline gene, which may be a read error. The rearrangement uses TRBV7-9 and TRBJ2-3; D gene ambiguous. Germline V gene lookup returns CDR1 SEHNR and CDR2 FQNEAQ (reference sequence). The CDR3 has 15 residues. The CDR3 is CASILLESNTDTQYF. CDR3 bases: TGTGCCAGCATCTTATTGGAGTCGAACACAGATACGCAGTATTTT. Full variable domain (rest looked up from reference TRBV7-9 and TRBJ2-3): DTGVSQNPRHKITKRGQNVTFRCDPISEHNRLYWYRQTLGQGPEFLTYFQNEAQLEKSRLLSDRFSAERPKGSFSTLEIQRTEQGDSAMYLCASILLESNTDTQYFGPGTRLTVL.

At least ten counts were recorded for this clonotype. The V call is TRBV7-3, the J call TRBJ2-1, with D hard to call. Germline V gene data show CDR1 as SGHTA and CDR2 as FQGTGA. V was clipped by 5 bases and J by 8 bases, with 13 bases between them. This CDR3 has 13 residues. DNA of the CDR3: TGTGCCAGCAGCCCATCTGGCAAAGATGAGCAGTTCTTC. It codes for CASSPSGKDEQFF.

In DNA, the CDR3 is TGTGCCAGCAAATCGACTAGCGGGGGATACAATGAGCAGTTCTTC. It yields the protein CASKSTSGGYNEQFF. V is TRBV12-3 or TRBV12-4 and J is TRBJ2-1, with 12 positions matching TRBD2. The J segment lost 4 bases and the V segment lost 7 bases, leaving 5 bases of the junction unmatched. CDR3 length equals 15 residues.

V and J are TRBV6-5 and TRBJ2-7; TRBD1 matches 7 bases. The CDR3 totals 15 residues. Germline lookup yields CDR1 MNHEY and CDR2 SVGAGI. V shed 6 bases, J shed 0 bases, and the junction held 8 bases outside the gene matches. The DNA of the CDR3 is TGTGCCAGCAGCAAGGACAGGAAAAGCTCCTACGAGCAGTACTTC. Its translation: CASSKDRKSSYEQYF.

The gene calls are TRBV7-9 and TRBJ2-7; possibly TRBD2 for D (6 bases). The CDR3 extends over 17 amino acids. Trimming left V 1 base short and J 0 bases short, with 16 bases between. From germline, CDR1 is SEHNR and CDR2 FQNEAQ (reference sequence). The CDR3 here is CASSLVGGTSNSYEQYF. In DNA, the CDR3 is TGTGCCAGCAGCTTAGTTGGGGGGACCTCTAACTCCTACGAGCAGTACTTC. Looking up the rest from reference TRBV7-9 and TRBJ2-7 gives the full variable domain: DTGVSQNPRHKITKRGQNVTFRCDPISEHNRLYWYRQTLGQGPEFLTYFQNEAQLEKSRLLSDRFSAERPKGSFSTLEIQRTEQGDSAMYLCASSLVGGTSNSYEQYFGPGTRLTVT.